These 2 T cell receptor beta chains came from one sample sequenced in a study of T cells in Graves' hyperthyroidism and ophthalmopathy. RNA transcripts served as the template for amplifying TCR beta CDR3 regions. HTBI primers were employed in a first-round RT-PCR of the TCR CDR3. MiXCR, run by TCRdb on the multiplex PCR reads, gives a single entry per CDR3 protein. This repertoire shows about 540,000 distinct CDR3 sequences, 46% found once; its top ten account for roughly 8.2%. Material: peripheral blood or thyroid tissue (not recorded which). These receptors originate from a woman between 18 and 30 years old with Graves' hyperthyroidism.

V is TRBV2 and J is TRBJ2-7; D gene ambiguous. Germline V gene sequence: CDR1 SNHLY, CDR2 FYNNEI. The CDR3 has 14 amino acids. V lost 1 base and J 6 bases, leaving 13 bases between the germline ends. The CDR3 protein is CASSEEGFSGEQYF. The CDR3 DNA reads as TGTGCCAGCAGTGAAGAAGGGTTTTCTGGCGAGCAGTACTTC.

This clonotype appeared many times. This chain joins TRBV7-2 and TRBJ1-1; D unclear. The CDR3 runs to 12 residues. Per the germline V gene, CDR1 is SGHTA and CDR2 is FQGNSA. Trimming took off 8 bases at V and 1 base at J, with 8 bases between the two ends. The CDR3 DNA is TGTGCCAGCTCGCGGTGGAACACTGAAGCTTTCTTT. It codes for CASSRWNTEAFF.